The 3 T cell receptor beta chains reported below all come from one sample, sequenced in a study of OX40 agonist ivuxolimab in advanced cancers. Profiling relied on immunoSEQ multiplex PCR, and the TCRdb table lists in-frame clones only, not all of them. The repertoire includes around 68,000 clones, about 83% of them detected once, and around 0.68% sits in the top ten. The sequencing here drew on CD4+ or CD8+ T cells sorted from blood, taken in a trial of the OX40 agonist ivuxolimab. The receptor set was obtained from an adult with an advanced solid tumor such as melanoma, head and neck, liver or kidney cancer.

On this clone: This sample also contains other DNA sequences that code for the same CDR3. The V gene is TRBV7-9, the J gene TRBJ2-7, with 7 bases lining up with TRBD1. V dropped 5 bases and J dropped 0; count of bases not matched to a gene: 4. Germline loops: CDR1 SEHNR, CDR2 FQNEAQ (reference sequence). The CDR3 loop spans 14 amino acids. DNA of the CDR3: TGTGCCAGCAGCAGGGACAGCCTCTCCTACGAGCAGTACTTC. This encodes CASSRDSLSYEQYF.

The gene calls are TRBV19 and TRBJ1-1; possible D gene TRBD1, 5 bases. CDR3 length equals 13 residues. CDR1 and CDR2 from the germline V gene are LNHDA and SQIVND (reference sequence). The ends were cut back, 3 bases at V and 4 bases at J, with 9 bases in the middle. CDR3 coding DNA: TGTGCCAGTAGTATGTCAGGGAGCACTGAAGCTTTCTTT. This translates into CASSMSGSTEAFF.

This clone was found a few times. The chain is built from TRBV5-4 and TRBJ1-2; TRBD1 aligns across 7 bases. The V gene end was trimmed by 6 bases and the J gene end by 8 bases; junction bases not matched to a gene: 7. In germline, CDR1 is SGHNT, CDR2 YYREEE (reference sequence). This CDR3 contains 12 residues. The CDR3 is CASTRTGNGYTF. CDR3 in DNA: TGTGCCAGCACCCGGACAGGAAACGGCTACACCTTC. The full variable domain, completed using reference TRBV5-4 and TRBJ1-2, is ETGVTQSPTHLIKTRGQQVTLRCSSQSGHNTVSWYQQALGQGPQFIFQYYREEENGRGNFPPRFSGLQFPNYSSELNVNALELDDSALYLCASTRTGNGYTFGSGTRLTVV.